These 26 T cell receptor beta chains came from one sample sequenced in a study of blood T cells in healthy people across ages. A second PCR, run for roughly 7 to 11 cycles, used a sample-barcoded 5' primer plus a J-beta primer mix. TCRdb independently ran MiXCR on the 5' RACE reads; one entry per CDR3 protein. The table includes more than 800,000 distinct CDR3 sequences, under 30% detected once. What was sequenced was blood. The source of these receptors is a woman of 80 years or more in good health.

As concerns this clonotype: The germline gene is not matched at one end of the junction; a read error may be the cause. This sequence joins TRBV4-1 and TRBJ2-3, with 7 bases lining up with TRBD1. The length of the CDR3 is 15 residues. Germline-derived CDR1 and CDR2 are MGHRA and YSYEKL. This chain's CDR3 is CASSHSGQLTGTQYF. Here the CDR3 DNA reads TGCGCCAGCAGCCATTCGGGACAGCTCACAGGTACGCAGTATTTT.

This clonotype was counted ten times or more. The V call is TRBV7-2, the J call TRBJ2-7, with 7 bases fitting TRBD1. The germline CDR1 and CDR2 sequences are SGHTA and FQGNSA. The CDR3 is made up of 14 amino acids. J was trimmed by 3 bases and V by 4 bases; bases with no gene match: 6. DNA for the CDR3: TGTGCCAGCAGCTCCCGGGACAGAATCTACGAGCAGTACTTC. This translates into CASSSRDRIYEQYF. The full variable domain, rest sourced from reference TRBV7-2 and TRBJ2-7, is GAGVSQSPSNKVTEKGKDVELRCDPISGHTALYWYRQSLGQGLEFLIYFQGNSAPDKSGLPSDRFSAERTGGSVSTLTIQRTQQEDSAVYLCASSSRDRIYEQYFGPGTRLTVT.

CDR3 protein: CASSYTPGQVWFF. CDR3 bases: TGTGCCAGCAGTTACACTCCGGGACAGGTCTGGTTCTTC. The chain couples TRBV12-3 or TRBV12-4 to TRBJ2-1; the match to TRBD1 covers 8 bases. Losses at the gene ends were 4 bases for V and 15 bases for J; bases not matched to a gene: 11. The CDR3 extends over 13 amino acids.

The chain recombines TRBV11-2 with TRBJ2-5; D may match TRBD1 or TRBD2 (5 bases each). V shed 0 bases and J shed 1 base, with 9 bases lying between them. The V gene's germline CDR1 is SGHAT and CDR2 FQNNGV. CDR3 length: 15 residues. CDR3 region: CASSLDLGGQETQYF. In DNA, the CDR3 is TGTGCCAGCAGCTTAGATCTTGGGGGCCAAGAGACCCAGTACTTC.

This clonotype was found a few times. V and J are TRBV6-2 or TRBV6-3 and TRBJ2-7; 7 bases are a match to TRBD2. Germline CDR1 and CDR2: MNHEY and SVGEGT. V was pared by 5 bases and J by 0 bases, with 13 bases of the junction left unmatched. The length of the CDR3 is 17 residues. The CDR3 DNA reads TGTGCCAGCAGTGCTGCCCGAGGGGCGGGGGTCTCCTACGAGCAGTACTTC. This gives the protein CASSAARGAGVSYEQYF.

The chain couples TRBV5-5 to TRBJ1-2, with TRBD1 as a possible D gene (5 bases). Looked up from germline, CDR1 is SGHKS and CDR2 is YYEKEE (reference sequence). V shed 4 bases and J shed 5 bases, with 18 bases lying between them. This CDR3 spans 15 amino acids. CDR3 sequence: CASSLDRPTRYGYTF. The CDR3 DNA follows: TGTGCCAGCAGCCTCGACAGACCGACACGATATGGCTACACCTTC.

This clonotype was detected many times. The chain recombines TRBV5-6 with TRBJ2-1; TRBD2 matches 7 bases. The CDR3 runs to 18 residues. Per germline, CDR1 SGHDT and CDR2 YYEEEE. J lost 7 bases, V lost 0 bases, and 16 bases had no gene match. CDR3 region: CASSLGGVRLALSNEQFF. The CDR3 DNA reads TGTGCCAGCAGCTTGGGGGGGGTTAGACTAGCTCTGTCGAATGAGCAGTTCTTC.

The chain recombines TRBV6-2 or TRBV6-3 with TRBJ1-1; D is uncertain. Germline V lookup: CDR1 MNHEY, CDR2 SVGEGT. Trimming removed 6 bases at V and 8 bases at J, with 16 bases between. The CDR3 totals 13 residues. The CDR3 coding sequence is TGTGCCAGCAGCGAAGAGACGGGGAGGGAAGCTTTCTTT. Its protein product is CASSEETGREAFF.

This clonotype has a handful of counts. As DNA, the CDR3 is TGCGCCAGCAGCTGGCGGAGCAGAGGGACGCCGACCGGGGAGCTGTTTTTT. This translates into CASSWRSRGTPTGELFF. The gene calls are TRBV5-1 and TRBJ2-2; D is tentatively TRBD1 or TRBD2 (5 bases each). The germline V gene has CDR1 SGHRS and CDR2 YFSETQ. The CDR3 sequence is 17 residues long. Trimming shortened V by 3 bases and J by 5 bases, and 20 bases separated the two germline ends.

Concerning this clonotype itself: A read error may explain this, as a much larger clone is one base away. The rearrangement joins TRBV3-1 to TRBJ2-4; 8 nucleotides match TRBD2. The CDR3 consists of 17 residues. CDR1 and CDR2 (germline): LGHDT, YNNKEL (reference sequence). V was clipped by 4 bases and J by 13 bases; unmatched bases: 21. CDR3 DNA: TGTGCCAGCAGCCGCCCCATAACGGGGGGGCCGAACAATGAGCAGTACTTC. This translates into CASSRPITGGPNNEQYF.

For this clonotype: A read error is possible here, since a much larger clone lies one base away. The chain has TRBV7-9 and TRBJ2-1, with TRBD1 as a possible D gene (6 bases). The CDR3 covers 14 residues. Germline V lookup: CDR1 SEHNR, CDR2 FQNEAQ (reference sequence). In DNA, the CDR3 is TGTGCCAGCAGCTTAGGGGACACCCGTGATGAGCAGCTCTTC. It encodes CASSLGDTRDEQLF.

As regards this clonotype: The germline gene is not matched at one end of the junction; a read error may be the cause. In DNA, the CDR3 is TGTGCCAGCAGCGGGACAGGGAGAGAGACCCGGTACTTC. This translates into CASSGTGRETRYF. The chain combines TRBV6-1 with TRBJ2-5, with 9 bases identical to TRBD1. In germline, CDR1 is MNHNS, CDR2 SASEGT. This CDR3 has 13 residues.

This clonotype was detected many times. The V call is TRBV20-1, the J call TRBJ2-3, with D perhaps TRBD2 (6 bases). Trimming shortened V by 2 bases and J by 0 bases, and 15 bases separated the two germline ends. This CDR3 spans 16 amino acids. Germline V gives CDR1 DFQATT, CDR2 SNEGSKA (reference sequence). The CDR3 loop is CSARPLADSSTDTQYF. DNA for the CDR3: TGCAGTGCTAGACCTTTAGCGGATTCTAGCACAGATACGCAGTATTTT.

This chain joins TRBV3-1 and TRBJ2-3; D is uncertain. Looked up from germline, CDR1 is LGHDT and CDR2 is YNNKEL (reference sequence). The CDR3 contains 13 residues. The ends were cut back, 3 bases at V and 3 bases at J, with 7 bases in the middle. The CDR3 here is CASSHLNTDTQYF. The CDR3 DNA is TGTGCCAGCAGCCATTTAAATACAGATACGCAGTATTTT.

This clonotype was observed many times. V and J are TRBV6-6 and TRBJ2-7; 9 bases map to TRBD2. The CDR3 consists of 15 residues. CDR1 is MNHNY, CDR2 SVGAGI, per germline (reference sequence). V shed 7 bases and J 2 bases; nucleotides not matched to a gene: 9. The CDR3 DNA follows: TGTGCCAGCACCCACGTGAGCGGGGGGACCTACGAGCAGTACTTC. This encodes CASTHVSGGTYEQYF.

There are many counts of this clonotype. CDR3 nucleotides: TGTGCCAGTAGTATAGATCTGACGACAGGGTCCTACGAGCAGTACTTC. Amino acids: CASSIDLTTGSYEQYF. The chain recombines TRBV19 with TRBJ2-7, with 7 positions matching TRBD1. Losses at the gene ends were 0 bases for V and 1 base for J; bases not matched to a gene: 6. CDR1 is LNHDA, CDR2 SQIVND, per germline (reference sequence). This CDR3 has 16 residues.

In the case of this clonotype: The junction departs from the called germline gene at one end, perhaps through a read error. The rearrangement joins TRBV6-5 to TRBJ1-2; 7 nucleotides line up with TRBD1. Germline assignment: CDR1 MNHEY and CDR2 SVGAGI. The CDR3 runs to 17 residues. In DNA, the CDR3 is TGTGCCAGCGGTTACGCCCAATCACAGGGGTCCCACTATGGCTACACCTTC. It translates to CASGYAQSQGSHYGYTF.

This clonotype appeared many times. This chain uses TRBV6-2 or TRBV6-3 with TRBJ2-5; no definite D call. Germline loops: CDR1 MNHEY, CDR2 SVGEGT. With 6 bases removed from V and 5 bases from J, the gap between germline ends came to 10 bases. The CDR3 is 12 amino acids. The CDR3 region is CASSYGRETQYF. The CDR3 coding sequence is TGTGCCAGCAGCTACGGGCGGGAGACCCAGTACTTC.

The CDR3 spells CASSQEGTSGSNEQYF. Here the CDR3 DNA reads TGTGCCAGCAGCCAAGAGGGGACTAGCGGGAGCAATGAGCAGTACTTC. The chain carries TRBV4-2 and TRBJ2-5; the match to TRBD2 covers 14 bases. Per the germline V gene, CDR1 is LGHNA and CDR2 is YNFKEQ. The J segment lost 11 bases and the V segment lost 0 bases, leaving 8 bases of the junction unmatched. CDR3 length equals 16 residues.

Of note for this clonotype: A much larger clone differs from this one at a single base, so this may be a read error. V is TRBV29-1 and J is TRBJ1-4, with 7 positions matching TRBD1. CDR3 length equals 15 residues. Germline V gives CDR1 SQVTM, CDR2 ANQGSEA. The CDR3 DNA reads as TGCAGCGTAGTCGACAGGGTGGCGACTAATGAAAAACGGTTTTTT. Translated, it gives CSVVDRVATNEKRFF. Looking up the rest from reference TRBV29-1 and TRBJ1-4 gives the full variable domain: SAVISQKPSRDICQRGTSLTIQCQVDSQVTMMFWYRQQPGQSLTLIATANQGSEATYESGFVIDKFPISRPNLTFSTLTVSNMSPEDSSIYLCSVVDRVATNEKRFFGSGTQLSVL.

This clonotype was seen repeatedly, ten times or more. This sequence joins TRBV7-2 and TRBJ2-1; a possible D gene is TRBD2 (5 bases). The germline CDR1 and CDR2 sequences are SGHTA and FQGNSA. The CDR3 has 15 residues. Trimming removed 5 bases from V and 0 bases from J, with 11 bases in between. This chain's CDR3 is CASSVVGSSYNEQFF. The DNA of the CDR3 is TGTGCCAGCAGCGTAGTGGGGAGCTCCTACAATGAGCAGTTCTTC.

This chain links TRBV7-9 with TRBJ2-2; 7 bases agree with TRBD1. J lost 5 bases, V lost 4 bases, and 4 bases had no gene match. The CDR3 runs to 14 residues. The germline CDR1 and CDR2 sequences are SEHNR and FQNEAQ (reference sequence). The CDR3 DNA reads as TGTGCCAGCAGCTCGGACAGGCGAACCGGGGAGCTGTTTTTT. This codes for CASSSDRRTGELFF.

This clonotype was seen ten or more times. The chain couples TRBV7-2 to TRBJ2-3, with 13 bases matching TRBD2. The CDR3 is 16 residues long. Unmatched junction bases numbered 4, after V lost 5 bases and J lost 2 bases. The germline V gene has CDR1 SGHTA and CDR2 FQGNSA. CDR3 loop: CASSRTSGGVTDTQYF. Here the CDR3 DNA reads TGTGCCAGCAGCCGGACTAGCGGGGGAGTCACAGATACGCAGTATTTT.

As regards this clonotype: A single base separates this from a much larger clone, so it may be a read error. The rearrangement uses TRBV29-1 and TRBJ2-5; tentatively, D is TRBD1 (7 bases). V dropped 7 bases and J dropped 5 bases, with 14 bases sitting between them. The CDR3 has 12 amino acids. Germline V gives CDR1 SQVTM, CDR2 ANQGSEA. The CDR3 DNA sequence: TGCAGCGGCGGGGACAGCCGGGAGACCCAGTACTTC. It specifies CSGGDSRETQYF.

The table lists this clonotype with many counts. The chain recombines TRBV20-1 with TRBJ2-5, with D possibly matching TRBD1 (6 bases). The length of the CDR3 is 13 residues. Between the trimmed V and J ends, which lost 0 bases and 5 bases, there was a span of 10 bases. Germline V CDR1 and CDR2: DFQATT, SNEGSKA (reference sequence). The CDR3 reads CSARDGTLETQYF. As DNA, the CDR3 is TGCAGTGCTAGAGATGGGACACTGGAGACCCAGTACTTC.

CDR3 bases: TGTGCCAGCAGTCTTGGGACAGGGGGTTGGAATGAGCAGTTCTTC. Translating it yields CASSLGTGGWNEQFF. The genes are TRBV27 and TRBJ2-1; 11 bases are shared with TRBD1. With V trimmed by 5 bases and J by 7 bases, 7 bases remained unmatched. This CDR3 contains 15 residues. CDR1 is MNHEY, CDR2 SMNVEV, per germline (reference sequence).